This T cell receptor beta chain was identified in a study of prognosis after radiotherapy for stage I lung cancer. Study-level background: The study recorded squamous cell carcinoma in about 7 patients and adenocarcinoma in some twelve. Overall study results and limits: Counted unique TCR clones declined after stereotactic body radiation therapy (median about 9,700 versus 6,500). Among patients who developed distant metastases, Shannon entropy after stereotactic body radiation therapy was lower.

For this clonotype: Its antigen is unknown. A much larger clone sits a single nucleotide away, making a read error possible.

Germline values: CDR1 MNHEY, CDR2 SMNVEV (reference sequence). The CDR3 spans 19 residues. V shed 8 bases and J shed 5 bases, with 33 bases lying between them. The authors amplified TCR beta CDR3 from genomic DNA using two-round multiplex PCR. Primers were specific to each TRBV and TRBJ gene in first-round PCR. In TCRdb, the multiplex PCR reads were re-called with MiXCR into one record per CDR3 protein. The profile shows 50,000 or so distinct CDR3 sequences, roughly 35% of them singletons. Peripheral blood, in approximately 6.3-milliliter volumes, was drawn at each of two time points. The gene calls are TRBV27 and TRBJ2-5, with D perhaps matching TRBD1 or TRBD2 (5 bases each). The source of this sequence is a donor of 50 years or more with non-small cell lung cancer. The sample was PBMCs, taken before or after stereotactic body radiation therapy (not recorded which). The CDR3, as DNA: TGTGCCAGCCCGGCGGGTTGGTGGGGGATCCGTGGAACATGGGAGACCCAGTACTTC. Its translation: CASPAGWWGIRGTWETQYF.